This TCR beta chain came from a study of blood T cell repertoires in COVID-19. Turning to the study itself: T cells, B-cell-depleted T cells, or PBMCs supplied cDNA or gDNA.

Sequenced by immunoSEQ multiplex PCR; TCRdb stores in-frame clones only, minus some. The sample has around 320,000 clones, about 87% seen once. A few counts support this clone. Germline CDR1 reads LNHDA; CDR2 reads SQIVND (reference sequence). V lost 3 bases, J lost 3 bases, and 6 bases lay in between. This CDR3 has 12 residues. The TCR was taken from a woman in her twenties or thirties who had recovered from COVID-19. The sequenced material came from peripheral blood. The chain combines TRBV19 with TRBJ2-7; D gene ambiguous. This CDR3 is CASSINSYEQYF. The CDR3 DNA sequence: TGTGCCAGTAGTATTAACAGCTACGAGCAGTACTTC.